This TCR beta chain is from a study of blood T cell repertoires in COVID-19. Across the study: COVID-19 samples collected from the United States, Italy and Spain covered acute and convalescent phases. The cDNA or gDNA used as material had been derived from T cells, B-cell-depleted T cells, or PBMCs.

Authors' analysis steps: Amplifying reference gene primers gave estimates of nucleated cell counts. TCRdb's table, derived via immunoSEQ multiplex PCR, lists solely in-frame clones and lacks some. V and J calls and clone size come straight from that table; D and trimming were deduced from the DNA. The sample lists about 260,000 clones; more than 70% were seen once. One Seattle source followed patients from active infection through their disease course. Germline lookup yields CDR1 MDHEN and CDR2 SYDVKM. V was pared by 4 bases and J by 8 bases, with 4 bases of the junction left unmatched. CDR3 length equals 13 residues.

The source of this sequence is a woman in her thirties with COVID-19, enrolled during active disease. V usage is TRBV28 and J usage is TRBJ2-3; 9 positions agree with TRBD2. The sequenced material came from peripheral blood. The CDR3 sequence: CASSSPGLATQYF. CDR3 bases: TGTGCCAGCAGTTCCCCGGGACTAGCTACGCAGTATTTT.